This T cell receptor (beta chain) is from a study of T cells in localized non-small cell lung cancer. The CDR3 is 12 amino acids. Deletions cut 2 bases from V and 12 bases from J, with 13 bases between. Germline CDR1 is SQVTM and CDR2 is ANQGSEA. Clones were sequenced by immunoSEQ multiplex PCR, and TCRdb holds only the in-frame ones, with some missing. The table lists roughly 14,000 clones, about 89% of them singletons. This clonotype was sampled from a male donor aged 60 or older with stage II lung adenocarcinoma. The sample in question was peripheral blood mononuclear cells, obtained before any cancer treatment. This chain connects TRBV29-1 to TRBJ1-4; D possibly corresponds to TRBD1 (5 bases). CDR3 coding DNA: TGCAGCGTTGAAAAGGGACGCCGGGAACTGTTTTTT. Protein product: CSVEKGRRELFF.